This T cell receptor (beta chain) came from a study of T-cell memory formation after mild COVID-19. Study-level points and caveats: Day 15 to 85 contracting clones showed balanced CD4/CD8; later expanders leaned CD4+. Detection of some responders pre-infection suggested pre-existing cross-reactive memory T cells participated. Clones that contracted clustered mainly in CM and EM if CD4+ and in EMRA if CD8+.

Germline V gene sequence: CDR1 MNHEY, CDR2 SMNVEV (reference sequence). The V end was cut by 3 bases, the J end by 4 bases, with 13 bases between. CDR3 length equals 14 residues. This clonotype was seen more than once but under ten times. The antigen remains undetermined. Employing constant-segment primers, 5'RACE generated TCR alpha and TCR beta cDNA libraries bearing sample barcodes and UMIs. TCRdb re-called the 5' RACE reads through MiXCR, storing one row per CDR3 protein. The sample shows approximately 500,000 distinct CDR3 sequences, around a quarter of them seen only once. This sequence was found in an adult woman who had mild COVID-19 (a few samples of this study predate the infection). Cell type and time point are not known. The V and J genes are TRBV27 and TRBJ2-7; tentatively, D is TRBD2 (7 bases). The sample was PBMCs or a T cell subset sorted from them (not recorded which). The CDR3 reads CASSFGGGLYEQYF. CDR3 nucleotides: TGTGCCAGCAGTTTTGGGGGGGGCCTGTACGAGCAGTACTTC.